Below, 11 T cell receptor beta chains from the same sample are listed, as sequenced in a study of T cell changes during pregnancy in multiple sclerosis. Sequencing was performed with immunoSEQ multiplex PCR; in TCRdb, only in-frame clones are kept and a portion is missing. The sample has about 20,000 clones, about 90% seen once. Here the sequenced sample was CD8+ T cells from peripheral blood mononuclear cells, taken in the second trimester of pregnancy. Source of these receptors: a female donor in good health, enrolled as a control in a pregnancy study.

This clone has a handful of counts. The chain uses TRBV6-6 and TRBJ2-1, with 7 bases matching TRBD2. From germline, CDR1 is MNHNY and CDR2 SVGAGI (reference sequence). The V and J ends lost 3 bases and 3 bases, in that order; junction bases with no gene match: 8. This CDR3 has 16 amino acids. The CDR3 spells CASSYTLAERYNEQFF. The CDR3 DNA sequence: TGTGCCAGCAGTTATACCCTAGCGGAACGCTACAATGAGCAGTTCTTC.

The rearrangement uses TRBV30 and TRBJ2-6; D gene ambiguous. CDR3 size: 16 residues. V lost 5 bases, J lost 0 bases, and 14 bases lay in between. Germline CDR1 and CDR2: GTSNPN and SVGIG (reference sequence). CDR3 in amino acids: CAWGPPLTSGANVLTF. Here the CDR3 DNA reads TGTGCCTGGGGCCCTCCTCTTACCTCTGGGGCCAACGTCCTGACTTTC.

V is TRBV6-5 and J is TRBJ2-7, with 7 positions matching TRBD2. CDR1 is MNHEY, CDR2 SVGAGI, per germline. Trimming cost V 4 bases and J 6 bases; bases outside gene matches: 9. This CDR3 comprises 14 residues. Here the CDR3 reads CASSLRTSGIEQYF. CDR3 in DNA: TGTGCCAGCAGTTTGAGGACTAGTGGCATCGAGCAGTACTTC.

The CDR3 region is CATSRPRTGGEKLFF. In DNA, the CDR3 is TGTGCCACCAGCAGGCCCCGGACAGGGGGTGAAAAACTGTTTTTT. The chain carries TRBV15 and TRBJ1-4; TRBD1 agrees at 10 bases. Germline loops: CDR1 LNHNV, CDR2 YYDKDF (reference sequence). Trimming cost V 3 bases and J 7 bases; bases outside gene matches: 5. The CDR3 totals 15 residues.

This clone showed up just a few times. This rearrangement joins TRBV6-4 to TRBJ2-3, with D possibly being TRBD2 (6 bases). This CDR3 has 14 amino acids. Germline CDR1 and CDR2: MRHNA and SNTAGT. Trimming left V 4 bases short and J 3 bases short, with 11 bases between. CDR3 coding DNA: TGTGCCAGCAGTGGGGGCGGGGCGACAGATACGCAGTATTTT. This translates into CASSGGGATDTQYF.

In its sample, this clone was seen once. This chain uses TRBV11-2 with TRBJ1-5, with TRBD1 as a possible D gene (6 bases). The CDR3 has 15 residues. Germline CDR1 reads SGHAT; CDR2 reads FQNNGV. The germline V and J ends were trimmed by 5 bases and 5 bases, with 16 bases remaining between them. DNA for the CDR3: TGTGCCAGCAGCGCCGAGGCAGGGGCATATCAGCCCCAGCATTTT. This encodes CASSAEAGAYQPQHF. Variable domain in full (rest from reference TRBV11-2 and TRBJ1-5): EAGVAQSPRYKIIEKRQSVAFWCNPISGHATLYWYQQILGQGPKLLIQFQNNGVVDDSQLPKDRFSAERLKGVDSTLKIQPAKLEDSAVYLCASSAEAGAYQPQHFGDGTRLSIL.

V usage is TRBV13 and J usage is TRBJ2-1, with a possible D match to TRBD2 (5 bases). CDR3 length: 17 amino acids. The germline V gene has CDR1 PRHDT and CDR2 FYEKMQ (reference sequence). Trimming pared 0 bases from V and 1 base from J, leaving 13 bases between. The CDR3 nucleotides are TGTGCCAGCAGCTTAGGCCCGGTGGAGGTTTCCTACAATGAGCAGTTCTTC. Translating it yields CASSLGPVEVSYNEQFF.

This clone was counted once. The chain combines TRBV7-9 with TRBJ1-5; D is ambiguous. V was clipped by 5 bases and J by 5 bases, with 16 bases between them. This CDR3 spans 15 amino acids. The germline CDR1 and CDR2 sequences are SEHNR and FQNEAQ (reference sequence). CDR3 residues: CASSSSGPGDQPQHF. The CDR3 DNA sequence: TGTGCCAGCAGCAGCTCGGGCCCCGGGGATCAGCCCCAGCATTTT.

DNA of the CDR3: TGTGCCAGCAGTCCGTACAGGGGGGAGCAGTACTTC. Amino acid sequence: CASSPYRGEQYF. V and J are TRBV28 and TRBJ2-7, with 8 bases fitting TRBD1. Trimming at V came to 5 bases and at J to 7 bases, leaving 4 bases not matched to a gene. Germline loops: CDR1 MDHEN, CDR2 SYDVKM. The CDR3 totals 12 residues. Full variable domain (rest looked up from reference TRBV28 and TRBJ2-7): DVKVTQSSRYLVKRTGEKVFLECVQDMDHENMFWYRQDPGLGLRLIYFSYDVKMKEKGDIPEGYSVSREKKERFSLILESASTNQTSMYLCASSPYRGEQYFGPGTRLTVT.

The chain has TRBV19 and TRBJ2-1, with TRBD2 matching 9 bases. The germline V gene encodes CDR1 LNHDA and CDR2 SQIVND (reference sequence). The CDR3 consists of 19 residues. V shed 0 bases, J shed 1 base, and the junction held 10 bases outside the gene matches. The CDR3 coding sequence is TGTGCCAGTAGTATAGATTGGCTAGCGGGATTGAAGTCCTACAATGAGCAGTTCTTC. Its translation is CASSIDWLAGLKSYNEQFF. The complete variable domain, with remaining parts taken from reference TRBV19 and TRBJ2-1, reads DGGITQSPKYLFRKEGQNVTLSCEQNLNHDAMYWYRQDPGQGLRLIYYSQIVNDFQKGDIAEGYSVSREKKESFPLTVTSAQKNPTAFYLCASSIDWLAGLKSYNEQFFGPGTRLTVL.

This chain's CDR3 is CASSDGTSGASYEQYF. The CDR3 DNA reads TGTGCCAGCAGCGACGGGACTAGCGGGGCCTCCTACGAGCAGTACTTC. The rearrangement uses TRBV5-5 and TRBJ2-7, with 13 bases that match TRBD2. V shed 4 bases, J shed 0 bases, and the junction held 4 bases outside the gene matches. This CDR3 has 16 residues. CDR1 SGHKS and CDR2 YYEKEE come from the germline V gene (reference sequence).